Within the sample, the clone carrying this TCR beta chain is medium-sized. Its antigen is unknown. The data are from a study of T cell repertoires in aging, cancer and after chemotherapy. Study information: Six age groups, ranging from 30 or younger to 70 or older, included the donors. Findings and limits, study-wide: Median generation probability rose over the chemotherapy interval in each cancer cohort, suggesting rebound thymic output. Healthy donors lost TCR diversity with age mainly through richness, cancer patients through richness and evenness.

Peripheral blood genomic DNA, not sorted cells or RNA, was the template. A mixed TRB-A/B primer pool amplified rearranged TRB by multiplex touch-down PCR. One entry per CDR3 protein, called by TCRdb with MiXCR from the multiplex PCR reads. The sample lists 9,100 or so distinct CDR3 sequences, around a quarter occurring once. The TCR sequence derives from a human donor with a blood cancer. Source material: blood.

The CDR3 sequence is CASSTTRGGYTF. CDR3 in DNA: TGTGCCAGCAGCACCACGAGAGGAGGCTACACCTTC. The rearrangement uses TRBV5-6 and TRBJ1-2; the D is unclear. This CDR3 comprises 12 residues. From germline, CDR1 is SGHDT and CDR2 YYEEEE. V was clipped by 4 bases and J by 8 bases, with 12 bases between them.